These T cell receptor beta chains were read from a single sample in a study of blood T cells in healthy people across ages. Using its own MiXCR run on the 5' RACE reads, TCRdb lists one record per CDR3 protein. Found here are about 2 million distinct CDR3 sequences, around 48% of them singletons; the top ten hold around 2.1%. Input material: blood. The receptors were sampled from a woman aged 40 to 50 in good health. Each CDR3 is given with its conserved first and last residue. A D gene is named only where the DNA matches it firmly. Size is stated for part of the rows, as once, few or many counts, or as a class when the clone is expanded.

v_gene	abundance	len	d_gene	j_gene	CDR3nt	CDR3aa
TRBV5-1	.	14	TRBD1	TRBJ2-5	TGCGCCAGCAGTTCGGGACAGGCCGCGGAGACCCAGTACTTC	CASSSGQAAETQYF
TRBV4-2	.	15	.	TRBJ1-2	TGTGCCAGCAGCCAAGATCGGAGGGGAGCCTATGGCTACACCTTC	CASSQDRRGAYGYTF
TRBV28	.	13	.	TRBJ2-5	TGTGCCAGCAGTAGGGGTTTTTGGGAGACCCAGTACTTC	CASSRGFWETQYF
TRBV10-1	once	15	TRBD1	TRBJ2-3	TGCGCCAACAGTGGGCGGACAGGGGCGGTGGATACGCAGTATTTT	CANSGRTGAVDTQYF
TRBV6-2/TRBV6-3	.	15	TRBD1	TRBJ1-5	TGTGCCAGCAGTTACGACAGGGGGTATAATCAGCCCCAGCATTTT	CASSYDRGYNQPQHF
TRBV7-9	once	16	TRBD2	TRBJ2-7	TGTGCCAGCAGCTTAGAGTGGGAGGGGTTGTCCTACGAGCAGTACTTC	CASSLEWEGLSYEQYF
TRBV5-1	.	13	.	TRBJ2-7	TGCGCCAGCATCTTGGCAGGGGTGGGCGAGCAGTACTTC	CASILAGVGEQYF
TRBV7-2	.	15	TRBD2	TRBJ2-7	TGTGCCAGCAGCCCCCGGACTAGCGGGGGGTTCGAGCAGTACTTC	CASSPRTSGGFEQYF
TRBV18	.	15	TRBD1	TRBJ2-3	TGTGCCAGCTCACCACCACAGGGGGCCGCAGATACGCAGTATTTT	CASSPPQGAADTQYF
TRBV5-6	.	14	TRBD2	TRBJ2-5	TGTGCCAGCACGTTGGGCCTAGCGGATTACGAGCAGTGCTTC	CASTLGLADYEQCF
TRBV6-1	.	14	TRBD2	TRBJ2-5	TGTGCCAGCAGGGGGGGGACGACCCAAGAGACCCAGTACTTC	CASRGGTTQETQYF
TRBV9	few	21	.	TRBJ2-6	TGTGCCAGCAGCCACCCCGGTGACGGGACACGACACCGCTCTGGGGCCAACGTCCTGACTTTC	CASSHPGDGTRHRSGANVLTF
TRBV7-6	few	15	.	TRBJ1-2	TGTGCCAGCAGCCCAAGGTTGGGAGCTAACTATGGCTACACCTTC	CASSPRLGANYGYTF
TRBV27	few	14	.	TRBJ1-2	TGTGCCAGCAGTTTTGCACGGGACTTAAGGGGCTACACCTTC	CASSFARDLRGYTF
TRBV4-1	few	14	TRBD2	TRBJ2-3	TGCGCCAGCAGGAGACTAGCGGGGGCTGATACGCAGTATTTT	CASRRLAGADTQYF
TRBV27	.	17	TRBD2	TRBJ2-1	TGTGCCAGCAGTTCATACACCCAGCTAGCGGGGAACAATGAGCAGTTCTTC	CASSSYTQLAGNNEQFF
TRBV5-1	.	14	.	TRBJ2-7	TGCGCCAGCAGCTTGGTCAGGGACCACTACGAGCAGTACTTC	CASSLVRDHYEQYF
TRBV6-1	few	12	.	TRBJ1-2	TGTGCCAGCAGTGTGCAGGGAGCCGGCTACACCTTC	CASSVQGAGYTF
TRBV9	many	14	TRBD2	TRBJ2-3	TGTGCCACCAACTCGGGGGGAGGGACAGATACGCAGTATTTT	CATNSGGGTDTQYF